These 8 T cell receptor beta chains came from one sample sequenced in a study of cytomegalovirus exposure and HLA in healthy donors. PCR amplification relied on 60 Vbeta primers (plus 13 Jbeta primers). Some clones are missing from TCRdb's copy, which holds only in-frame ones; the method was immunoSEQ multiplex PCR. Here the sample spans 100,000 to 140,000 clones, 65% to 85% being singletons. Input material: PBMCs. These receptors were obtained from a man aged 25-45 years in good health and CMV-seronegative.

The genes are TRBV7-6 and TRBJ2-7; D possibly corresponds to TRBD2 (6 bases). Looked up from germline, CDR1 is SGHVS and CDR2 is FNYEAQ. Trimming removed 8 bases from V and 5 bases from J, with 13 bases in between. The CDR3 is 12 amino acids. DNA for the CDR3: TGTGCCAGCGGGGGAGGTCGGGACGAGCAGTACTTC. This codes for CASGGGRDEQYF.

This clone was counted only a few times. This chain links TRBV18 with TRBJ1-1; 8 bases are shared with TRBD1. The CDR3 covers 13 residues. Germline V gene data show CDR1 as KGHSH and CDR2 as LQKENI. Trimming cost V 5 bases and J 4 bases; bases outside gene matches: 3. DNA for the CDR3: TGTGCCAGCTCAACCAGGGGGCTCACTGAAGCTTTCTTT. Encoded protein: CASSTRGLTEAFF.

J is TRBJ1-4 and V is TRBV5-1, with D possibly matching TRBD1 (6 bases). The CDR3 spans 13 residues. The V end lost 0 bases, the J end lost 6 bases, and 6 bases lay between the germline ends. CDR1 is SGHRS and CDR2 is YFSETQ in the germline V gene. CDR3 residues: CASSLGTDEKLFF. In DNA form, the CDR3 reads TGCGCCAGCAGCTTGGGGACAGATGAAAAACTGTTTTTT.

A single count supports this clone. The V gene is TRBV29-1, the J gene TRBJ2-7, with 11 bases that match TRBD1. The ends lost 5 bases at V and 5 bases at J; junction bases unmatched: 8. The CDR3 runs 14 residues. CDR1 is SQVTM, CDR2 ANQGSEA, per germline. The CDR3 reads CSVSDRGRADEQYF. The CDR3 DNA reads as TGCAGCGTTTCGGACAGGGGGCGAGCTGACGAGCAGTACTTC.

This clone was detected only once. The chain couples TRBV28 to TRBJ1-5; perhaps TRBD1 as D (6 bases). Trimming removed 3 bases from V and 3 bases from J, with 12 bases in between. This CDR3 comprises 15 residues. CDR1 and CDR2 (germline): MDHEN, SYDVKM. The chain's CDR3 is CASSFSRQANQPQHF. CDR3 DNA: TGTGCCAGCAGTTTCAGCCGACAGGCCAATCAGCCCCAGCATTTT.

The chain joins TRBV9 to TRBJ2-7; 9 positions agree with TRBD1. This CDR3 comprises 14 residues. Germline V gene lookup returns CDR1 SGDLS and CDR2 YYNGEE. V lost 0 bases to trimming and J lost 5 bases; unmatched junction nucleotides: 3. The CDR3 bases are TGTGCCAGCAGCGTAGCGGACAGGGGTCACGAGCAGTACTTC. It encodes CASSVADRGHEQYF.

A single count supports this clone. The gene calls are TRBV2 and TRBJ1-1, with 8 bases identical to TRBD1. Trimming took 6 bases from V and 5 from J; bases not matched to a gene: 11. The CDR3 covers 15 residues. Germline CDR1 reads SNHLY; CDR2 reads FYNNEI. CDR3 sequence reads: CASRGVQGVLTEAFF. CDR3 DNA sequence: TGTGCCAGCAGAGGGGTACAGGGGGTATTAACTGAAGCTTTCTTT.

The genes are TRBV6-5 and TRBJ2-1, with 8 positions matching TRBD2. The CDR3 extends over 15 amino acids. V dropped 3 bases and J dropped 8; count of bases not matched to a gene: 9. The germline CDR1 and CDR2 sequences are MNHEY and SVGAGI. CDR3 DNA: TGTGCCAGCAGTTATCAGGGACTAGGATTTGATGAGCAGTTCTTC. Residues: CASSYQGLGFDEQFF.